These 28 T cell receptor beta chains originate from one sample sequenced in a study of cytotoxic CD8 clonotypes in ibrutinib-treated CLL. The protocol was immunoSEQ multiplex PCR, while the TCRdb copy is restricted to in-frame clones and leaves out a portion. The profile covers 150,000 to 200,000 clones, with around 72% appearing a single time and over 10% taken by the ten largest. The material sequenced was PBMCs, taken after 24 months of ibrutinib treatment. The receptors were sampled from a human donor with chronic lymphocytic leukemia.

The chain employs TRBV7-2 and TRBJ2-7; 9 positions match TRBD2. CDR1 and CDR2 from the germline V gene are SGHTA and FQGNSA. V was pared by 3 bases and J by 0 bases, with 9 bases of the junction left unmatched. The CDR3 has 17 residues. The CDR3 protein is CASSFFASGRISYEQYF. The CDR3 region has the DNA TGTGCCAGCAGCTTTTTTGCAAGCGGGAGGATCTCCTACGAGCAGTACTTC.

This chain connects TRBV7-2 to TRBJ2-5; possibly TRBD2 for D (6 bases). V dropped 3 bases and J dropped 1 base, with 21 bases sitting between them. This CDR3 has 18 residues. In germline, CDR1 is SGHTA, CDR2 FQGNSA. This CDR3 reads CASSFRGPYAGIQETQYF. The DNA of the CDR3 is TGTGCCAGCAGCTTTAGGGGCCCTTATGCGGGGATCCAAGAGACCCAGTACTTC.

The chain couples TRBV7-2 to TRBJ2-3; tentatively, D is TRBD2 (5 bases). The germline V gene encodes CDR1 SGHTA and CDR2 FQGNSA. Deletions cut 0 bases from V and 0 bases from J, with 10 bases between. The CDR3 has 16 residues. The CDR3 bases are TGTGCCAGCAGCTTAGCAGGACTCACTAGCACAGATACGCAGTATTTT. This codes for CASSLAGLTSTDTQYF.

The rearrangement links TRBV28 to TRBJ2-7, with a weak D call TRBD1 (6 bases). CDR3 length equals 13 residues. The V gene's germline CDR1 is MDHEN and CDR2 SYDVKM. V was trimmed by 7 bases and J by 6 bases, leaving 16 bases between them. DNA of the CDR3: TGTGCCAGCACCGGCGTGGGGGCTGGCGAGCAGTACTTC. It codes for CASTGVGAGEQYF.

The chain combines TRBV19 with TRBJ2-2; a possible D gene is TRBD2 (6 bases). Looked up from germline, CDR1 is LNHDA and CDR2 is SQIVND (reference sequence). The V gene lost 0 bases and the J gene lost 0 bases, with 14 bases spanning the gap. This CDR3 contains 18 residues. As DNA, the CDR3 is TGTGCCAGTAGTATAGAGTCGGCGGGATTCTCGAACACCGGGGAGCTGTTTTTT. Translation: CASSIESAGFSNTGELFF.

The gene calls are TRBV29-1 and TRBJ1-5; 8 positions agree with TRBD1. The V segment lost 6 bases and the J segment 0 bases; nucleotides outside the gene matches: 4. CDR1 SQVTM and CDR2 ANQGSEA come from the germline V gene. The CDR3 contains 14 residues. CDR3 in amino acids: CSVGTGNSNQPQHF. CDR3 bases: TGCAGCGTGGGGACAGGTAATAGCAATCAGCCCCAGCATTTT.

This sequence joins TRBV7-2 and TRBJ2-5, with D tentatively TRBD1 (6 bases). Per germline, CDR1 SGHTA and CDR2 FQGNSA. CDR3 length: 16 amino acids. The V end lost 4 bases, the J end lost 3 bases, and 18 bases lay between the germline ends. Here the CDR3 DNA reads TGTGCCAGCAGCTCCCCCCGACAGGTCCGAAAAGAGACCCAGTACTTC. Protein: CASSSPRQVRKETQYF.

The J gene is TRBJ1-2, the V gene TRBV11-2; no clear D gene. The CDR3 covers 14 residues. CDR1 SGHAT and CDR2 FQNNGV come from the germline V gene. The V end was cut by 3 bases, the J end by 0 bases, with 8 bases between. CDR3 in amino acids: CASSLGGANYGYTF. CDR3 DNA sequence: TGTGCCAGCAGCTTGGGCGGGGCTAACTATGGCTACACCTTC.

The chain links TRBV29-1 to TRBJ2-1; no clear D. V lost 7 bases and J lost 7, with 14 bases in between. In germline, CDR1 is SQVTM, CDR2 ANQGSEA. The CDR3 sequence is 12 residues long. CDR3 protein: CSAEDELNEQFF. CDR3 sequence (DNA): TGCAGCGCCGAGGATGAACTGAATGAGCAGTTCTTC.

Worth noting for this clone: The junction and the germline gene differ at one end; a read error may be behind it. The V call is TRBV27, the J call TRBJ1-5, with D perhaps matching TRBD1 (5 bases). Germline-derived CDR1 and CDR2 are MNHEY and SMNVEV (reference sequence). This CDR3 spans 14 amino acids. CDR3 in DNA: TGTGCCAGCAGCCGGGGGAGGGGTCATCATCCCCAGCATTTT. Protein: CASSRGRGHHPQHF.

The chain joins TRBV5-6 to TRBJ1-4, with a possible D match to TRBD1 (6 bases). Germline assignment: CDR1 SGHDT and CDR2 YYEEEE. V was cut by 1 base and J by 4 bases, with 11 bases left in between. The CDR3 loop spans 15 amino acids. Written as DNA, the CDR3 is TGTGCCAGCAGCTTGTTGGGGGCTGGTAATGAAAAACTGTTTTTT. Protein: CASSLLGAGNEKLFF.

The V gene is TRBV30, the J gene TRBJ1-2; a weak D match, TRBD1 (6 bases). The CDR3 covers 12 residues. Germline values: CDR1 GTSNPN, CDR2 SVGIG (reference sequence). V was clipped by 4 bases and J by 9 bases, with 15 bases between them. In nucleotides, the CDR3 is TGTGCCTGGATTAGGACAGTTCGTCGCTACACCTTC. Protein product: CAWIRTVRRYTF. The variable domain in full, completed from reference TRBV30 and TRBJ1-2, reads SQTIHQWPATLVQPVGSPLSLECTVEGTSNPNLYWYRQAAGRGLQLLFYSVGIGQISSEVPQNLSASRPQDRQFILSSKKLLLSDSGFYLCAWIRTVRRYTFGSGTRLTVV.

The chain has TRBV2 and TRBJ2-3; unclear D gene. CDR3 length: 14 residues. Deletions cut 3 bases from V and 5 bases from J, with 12 bases between. CDR1 is SNHLY and CDR2 is FYNNEI in the germline V gene. The CDR3 loop is CASSDSRIRDTQYF. For the CDR3, the DNA is TGTGCCAGCAGTGACTCTCGTATTAGAGATACGCAGTATTTT.

This clone was observed a handful of times. The rearrangement joins TRBV5-1 to TRBJ1-1, with 11 nucleotides matching TRBD1. The V and J ends lost 7 bases and 6 bases, in that order; junction bases with no gene match: 5. The germline gives CDR1 SGHRS, CDR2 YFSETQ. This CDR3 region has 13 residues. CDR3 sequence (DNA): TGCGCCAGCTCGGGACAGGGGGTCTCTGAAGCTTTCTTT. The encoded protein is CASSGQGVSEAFF.

This clone was seen more than once but under ten times. The gene calls are TRBV7-9 and TRBJ1-1; no firm D call. The CDR3 is 14 amino acids. CDR1 is SEHNR, CDR2 FQNEAQ, per germline (reference sequence). Between the trimmed V and J ends, which lost 7 bases and 1 base, there was a span of 13 bases. CDR3 coding DNA: TGTGCCAGCACCCCACCATGGGCGAACACTGAAGCTTTCTTT. Encoded protein: CASTPPWANTEAFF.

This chain uses TRBV6-6 with TRBJ1-5; unclear D gene. The CDR3 sequence is 13 residues long. The germline V gene has CDR1 MNHNY and CDR2 SVGAGI (reference sequence). The germline V and J ends were trimmed by 6 bases and 6 bases, with 12 bases remaining between them. CDR3 protein: CASRHGTGQPQHF. CDR3 coding DNA: TGTGCCAGCAGGCACGGTACCGGTCAGCCCCAGCATTTT.

The chain employs TRBV5-6 and TRBJ1-2, with D maybe TRBD1 (5 bases). CDR3 length: 13 residues. V was pared by 6 bases and J by 7 bases, with 16 bases between. Per the germline V gene, CDR1 is SGHDT and CDR2 is YYEEEE. The CDR3 coding sequence is TGTGCCAGCAACGAACTGTGGGGGGTTGGCTACACCTTC. Translation gives CASNELWGVGYTF.

V is TRBV4-3 and J is TRBJ2-3; D gene unclear. The CDR3 is made up of 11 amino acids. CDR1 and CDR2 (germline): LGHNA, YSLEER. Trimming stripped 5 bases from V and 3 bases from J, with 3 bases between. CDR3 nucleotides: TGCGCCAGCAGCACAACAGATACGCAGTATTTT. As protein: CASSTTDTQYF.

This sequence joins TRBV4-2 and TRBJ1-2; tentative D call: TRBD1 (5 bases). Trimming stripped 3 bases from V and 7 bases from J, with 15 bases between. The CDR3 is 14 residues long. CDR1 is LGHNA, CDR2 YNFKEQ, per germline. CDR3 coding DNA: TGTGCCAGCAGCCAGACTCCGGGGCTGGGTGGCTACACCTTC. This codes for CASSQTPGLGGYTF.

The rearrangement joins TRBV4-1 to TRBJ2-1; TRBD1 matches at 8 bases. CDR3 length equals 16 residues. Germline loops: CDR1 MGHRA, CDR2 YSYEKL. Trimming took 3 bases from V and 4 from J; bases not matched to a gene: 8. CDR3: CASSHHRDRSYNEQFF. The CDR3 DNA follows: TGCGCCAGCAGCCACCACCGGGACAGGTCTTACAATGAGCAGTTCTTC.

This chain joins TRBV6-5 and TRBJ2-7; possible D gene TRBD1, 6 bases. V gave up 2 bases and J gave up 0 bases, with 11 bases separating them. Germline values: CDR1 MNHEY, CDR2 SVGAGI. This CDR3 is 15 amino acids long. CDR3 amino acids: CASSYGTGNSYEQYF. The CDR3 DNA reads TGTGCCAGCAGTTACGGCACAGGGAACTCCTACGAGCAGTACTTC.

V and J are TRBV2 and TRBJ2-5; D is unresolved. The CDR3 totals 12 residues. Germline-derived CDR1 and CDR2 are SNHLY and FYNNEI. The V and J ends lost 1 base and 5 bases respectively, with 5 bases between them. The CDR3 nucleotides read TGTGCCAGCAGTGAAGGCCGGGAGACCCAGTACTTC. As protein: CASSEGRETQYF. The variable domain in full, completed from reference TRBV2 and TRBJ2-5, reads EPEVTQTPSHQVTQMGQEVILRCVPISNHLYFYWYRQILGQKVEFLVSFYNNEISEKSEIFDDQFSVERPDGSNFTLKIRSTKLEDSAMYFCASSEGRETQYFGPGTRLLVL.

The chain has TRBV15 and TRBJ2-5; tentative D call: TRBD1 (6 bases). The germline gives CDR1 LNHNV, CDR2 YYDKDF (reference sequence). Deletions cut 0 bases from V and 5 bases from J, with 10 bases between. The CDR3 totals 14 residues. CDR3 bases: TGTGCCACCAGCAGAGATCTCGGACAGGAGACCCAGTACTTC. Its translation is CATSRDLGQETQYF.

This clone has just one count. The chain recombines TRBV12-5 with TRBJ1-5; D is undetermined. Per germline, CDR1 LGHNT and CDR2 FRNRAP. Trimming pared 5 bases from V and 0 bases from J, leaving 11 bases between. The CDR3 loop spans 15 amino acids. The DNA for the CDR3 is TGTGCTAGTGGTCCCGACGGGAATAGCAATCAGCCCCAGCATTTT. The encoded protein is CASGPDGNSNQPQHF. The whole variable domain, filled in from reference TRBV12-5 and TRBJ1-5, reads DARVTQTPRHKVTEMGQEVTMRCQPILGHNTVFWYRQTMMQGLELLAYFRNRAPLDDSGMPKDRFSAEMPDATLATLKIQPSEPRDSAVYFCASGPDGNSNQPQHFGDGTRLSIL.

The chain combines TRBV6-5 with TRBJ1-6; D may be TRBD1 (6 bases). The CDR3 length is 15 residues. The V end was cut by 2 bases, the J end by 10 bases, with 15 bases between. Germline-derived CDR1 and CDR2 are MNHEY and SVGAGI. In nucleotides, the CDR3 is TGTGCCAGCAGTTACCAAATGGGGGCGCGATCACCCCTCCACTTT. Amino acid sequence: CASSYQMGARSPLHF.

This clone was counted between two and nine times. CDR3 sequence (DNA): TGCGCCAGCAGCTTCGAGGGTAACGAGCAGTACTTC. Translated: CASSFEGNEQYF. V and J are TRBV5-1 and TRBJ2-7, with D possibly being TRBD2 (5 bases). Germline values: CDR1 SGHRS, CDR2 YFSETQ. Trimming pared 2 bases from V and 5 bases from J, leaving 8 bases between. There are 12 residues in the CDR3.

Here the CDR3 reads CATSRGTVRAMTENTGELFF. CDR3 DNA sequence: TGTGCCACCAGCAGGGGTACAGTCAGGGCGATGACGGAGAACACCGGGGAGCTGTTTTTT. The genes are TRBV15 and TRBJ2-2; D is possibly TRBD1 (5 bases). The CDR3 sequence is 20 residues long. Germline CDR1 reads LNHNV; CDR2 reads YYDKDF (reference sequence). Trimming left V 3 bases short and J 1 base short, with 24 bases between.

The chain combines TRBV7-9 with TRBJ1-5, with 9 bases that match TRBD1. CDR1 SEHNR and CDR2 FQNEAQ come from the germline V gene (reference sequence). V lost 5 bases to trimming and J lost 1 base; unmatched junction nucleotides: 6. This CDR3 has 16 residues. Here the CDR3 reads CASSPMTGGSNQPQHF. The CDR3 DNA sequence: TGTGCCAGCAGCCCAATGACAGGGGGAAGCAATCAGCCCCAGCATTTT.